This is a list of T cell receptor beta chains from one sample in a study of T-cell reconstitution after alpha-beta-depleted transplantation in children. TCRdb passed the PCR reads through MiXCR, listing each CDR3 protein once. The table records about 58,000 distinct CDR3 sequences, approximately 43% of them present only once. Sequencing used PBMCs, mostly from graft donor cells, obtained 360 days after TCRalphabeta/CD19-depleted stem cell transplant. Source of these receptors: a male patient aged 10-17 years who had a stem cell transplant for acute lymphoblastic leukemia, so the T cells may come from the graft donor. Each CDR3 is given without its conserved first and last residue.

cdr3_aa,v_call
ASSSRQEEKLF,TRBV4-2
ASSVTSGSSYEQY,TRBV4-1
SARPPLASSYNEQF,TRBV20-1
ASSSAGTDTQY,TRBV9
ASSFVSGRTGTLYEQY,TRBV11-2
ASSSYRTDTQY,TRBV5-1
ASSYTGTSQYNEQF,TRBV5-6
AISEDRSYGYT,TRBV10-3
ASSYSNTAGVHEQY,TRBV6-5
ASSFSSNGETQY,TRBV28
SVEVAGGPPDTQY,TRBV29-1
ASSQDGGGGQETQY,TRBV4-3
ASSLGPPA,TRBV5-1
ASSKGRRDGRTDTQY,TRBV21-1
ASSLGRGYEQY,TRBV7-2
ASRPETQY,TRBV27
ASSADQPQH,TRBV5-1
ASSFSYSNQPQH,TRBV12-3/TRBV12-4
ASSPEGRDTQY,TRBV5-1
ASSLSTVGEQY,TRBV27
ASSPPAATGKNIQY,TRBV18
ASRGVYNSPLH,TRBV12-3/TRBV12-4